The 8 T cell receptor beta chains below all came from one sample that was sequenced in a study of T cell responses to AZD1222 COVID-19 vaccine (dated by TCRdb to the early 2020s). The protocol used for the library was the immunoSEQ multiplex PCR assay. In TCRdb, the immuneACCESS table is reduced to in-frame sequences with V and J assigned. These tables do not hold every clone; where another copy was compared, an unresolved V gene accounts for under half, and the others remain unexplained. This sample comprises more than 85,000 clones, 70% to 90% of them detected only once. The ten largest clonotypes hold roughly 3% of the sample. Sample time point, as interpreted from the label and publication: baseline before first vaccination. The material was peripheral blood, obtained on day 0 of AZD1222 vaccination. These receptors originate from an adult in good health.

The rearrangement uses TRBV3-1 (or the pseudogene TRBV3-2) and TRBJ1-6, with no clear D. V was shortened by 4 bases and J by 6 bases, with 10 bases between the two germline ends. CDR1 is LGHDT and CDR2 is YNNKEL in the germline V gene (reference sequence). The CDR3 consists of 14 residues. Here the CDR3 DNA reads TGTGCCAGCAGCCCCGGACCTCGTAATTCACCCCTCCACTTT. Encoded protein: CASSPGPRNSPLHF.

The chain couples TRBV7-9 to TRBJ1-1, with TRBD1 identical over 7 bases. V trimming: 4 bases; J trimming: 1 base; junction bases outside the gene matches: 9. Germline V gene lookup returns CDR1 SEHNR and CDR2 FQNEAQ (reference sequence). The CDR3 loop spans 16 amino acids. For the CDR3, the DNA is TGTGCCAGCAGCTACCGACAGGGTGGTGGGAACACTGAAGCTTTCTTT. It is translated as CASSYRQGGGNTEAFF.

V is TRBV19 and J is TRBJ1-4; D ambiguous. Per germline, CDR1 LNHDA and CDR2 SQIVND (reference sequence). The CDR3 contains 19 residues. V lost 4 bases and J lost 4, with 25 bases in between. This CDR3 is CASSTRMEGFAVLNEKLFF. CDR3 coding DNA: TGTGCCAGTAGTACCCGAATGGAGGGTTTTGCGGTCCTTAATGAAAAACTGTTTTTT.

CDR3 amino acids: CASSQEAGAPYGYTF. The DNA for the CDR3 is TGTGCCAGCAGCCAAGAAGCGGGGGCCCCGTATGGCTACACCTTC. V and J are TRBV3-1 (or the pseudogene TRBV3-2) and TRBJ1-2; D possibly corresponds to TRBD1 (6 bases). The CDR3 totals 15 residues. In germline, CDR1 is LGHDT, CDR2 YNNKEL (reference sequence). Trimming took 0 bases from V and 5 from J, leaving 13 bases between them.

This chain uses TRBV19 with TRBJ2-3; TRBD1 agrees at 11 bases. The CDR3 runs to 15 residues. Germline assignment: CDR1 LNHDA and CDR2 SQIVND (reference sequence). The junction had 6 bases not matched to a gene; V was cut back by 5 bases and J by 5 bases. This CDR3 reads CASSPRTGGKDTQYF. The DNA of the CDR3 is TGTGCCAGTAGTCCAAGGACAGGGGGCAAAGATACGCAGTATTTT. Filled out from reference TRBV19 and TRBJ2-3, the complete variable domain reads DGGITQSPKYLFRKEGQNVTLSCEQNLNHDAMYWYRQDPGQGLRLIYYSQIVNDFQKGDIAEGYSVSREKKESFPLTVTSAQKNPTAFYLCASSPRTGGKDTQYFGPGTRLTVL.

This chain joins TRBV10-1 and TRBJ2-3, with 9 bases aligning to TRBD2. The V gene end was trimmed by 4 bases and the J gene end by 5 bases; junction bases not matched to a gene: 1. The CDR3 spans 13 residues. CDR1 and CDR2 (germline): WNHNN, SYGVQD (reference sequence). CDR3 DNA sequence: TGCGCCAGCAGTGCTAGCGGGAAAGATACGCAGTATTTT. It translates to CASSASGKDTQYF.

The rearrangement links TRBV28 to TRBJ1-5; TRBD1 might be the D (5 bases). The CDR3 is 13 amino acids. Germline V gene lookup returns CDR1 MDHEN and CDR2 SYDVKM. Between the trimmed V and J ends, which lost 7 bases and 5 bases, there was a span of 12 bases. The CDR3 DNA reads TGTGCCAGCACGGCAAGGGGTGATCAGCCCCAGCATTTT. Amino acid sequence: CASTARGDQPQHF.

The J gene is TRBJ2-4, the V gene TRBV12-3 or TRBV12-4; D is unresolved. The CDR3 loop spans 13 amino acids. Trimming stripped 3 bases from V and 4 bases from J, with 7 bases between. The CDR3 DNA is TGTGCCAGCAGTTTTTCTCAGAAAAACATTCAGTACTTC. Translating gives CASSFSQKNIQYF.